This T cell receptor (beta chain) was documented in a study of control samples from healthy donors and cancer patients. The CDR3 is made up of 15 amino acids. Trimming took 4 bases from V and 4 from J, leaving 16 bases between them. Germline loops: CDR1 SGHVS, CDR2 FQNEAQ. The table lists this clone with a count of one. Only in-frame clones appear in the TCRdb table, and some are missing; sequencing was by immunoSEQ multiplex PCR. Of roughly 370,000 clones listed, around 90% were seen once; the top ten hold around 6.5%. Source material: PBMCs. V is TRBV7-8 and J is TRBJ2-5; the D gene could be TRBD1 or TRBD2 (6 bases each). The receptor's source is a middle-aged man with head and neck cancer. CDR3 sequence reads: CASSSRGTGRETQYF. For the CDR3, the DNA is TGTGCCAGCAGCTCAAGGGGGACCGGGAGAGAGACCCAGTACTTC.